Listed here are 3 T cell receptor beta chains from one sample, sequenced in a study of CD4 and CD8 cells across lung adenocarcinoma regions. TCRdb reprocessed the PCR reads with MiXCR, giving one entry per CDR3 protein. The table records about 7,500 distinct CDR3 sequences, approximately 51% of them present only once. The material sequenced was CD8+ T cells from the center of a lung tumor. Source of these receptors: a male donor with lung adenocarcinoma. The CD4 and CD8 labels of this study may be unreliable.

This clonotype was picked up a small number of times. J is TRBJ2-1 and V is TRBV6-1, with D perhaps being TRBD1 or TRBD2 (6 bases each). From germline, CDR1 is MNHNS and CDR2 SASEGT. V lost 5 bases and J lost 4, with 21 bases in between. CDR3 length: 17 residues. CDR3 bases: TGTGCCAGCAGTCAAGGGGGGCTCTGGACGGAGTACAATGAGCAGTTCTTC. The encoded protein is CASSQGGLWTEYNEQFF.

There are a few counts of this clonotype. CDR3 protein: CASSLARSSYNEQFF. CDR3 DNA: TGTGCCAGCAGCCTAGCGAGAAGCTCCTACAATGAGCAGTTCTTC. This chain connects TRBV27 to TRBJ2-1; D is perhaps TRBD2 (6 bases). The CDR3 is 15 amino acids. Trimming stripped 6 bases from V and 0 bases from J, with 12 bases between. Per the germline V gene, CDR1 is MNHEY and CDR2 is SMNVEV (reference sequence).

This rearrangement joins TRBV6-1 to TRBJ2-3; the match to TRBD1 covers 11 bases. In germline, CDR1 is MNHNS, CDR2 SASEGT. Trimming at V came to 10 bases and at J to 4 bases, leaving 4 bases not matched to a gene. The CDR3 is 13 amino acids. The CDR3 nucleotides are TGTGCCACCGGGACAGGGGGGTCAGATACGCAGTATTTT. Its translation is CATGTGGSDTQYF.